This T cell receptor beta chain was found in a study of identical twins. Findings of the study overall: Researchers caution that invariant MAIT and iNKT cells could partly confound zero-insertion analyses.

TCRdb re-called the 5' RACE reads with MiXCR, one entry per CDR3 protein. This table holds 400,000 to 550,000 distinct CDR3 sequences, less than 25% found once. In its sample, this clonotype was seen a few times. Its antigen is still unknown. Germline CDR1 MNHEY, CDR2 SVGAGI. Trimming cost V 4 bases and J 6 bases; bases outside gene matches: 7. The CDR3 is 14 amino acids. The same sample was also used in a study of T cells expressing NK-cell markers. This second report adds: Seropositivity for HCMV was found in seven of the eight sequenced donors, with one seronegative.

The gene calls are TRBV6-5 and TRBJ1-2, with 8 positions matching TRBD1. Specimen: CD4+ T cells sorted from blood. The receptor comes from a woman under 30 in good health. This chain's CDR3 is CASSFRQGYNGYTF. The CDR3 nucleotides read TGTGCCAGCAGTTTCAGACAGGGGTATAATGGCTACACCTTC.